This T cell receptor beta chain was identified in a study of blood T cell repertoires in COVID-19. About the study: COVID-19 samples, acute and convalescent, were from the United States, Italy and Spain. PBMCs, B-cell-depleted T cells, or T cells were the source of the cDNA or gDNA that made up the material.

Methods used by the authors: Amplification from reference gene primers served as the basis for estimated nucleated cell counts. The method was immunoSEQ multiplex PCR; TCRdb's version includes in-frame clones alone and lacks a portion of them. V and J calls and clone size follow that table, whereas D and trimming were derived from the DNA. The data hold 250,000 to 350,000 clones, with 90% to 95% observed a single time. The CDR3 extends over 14 amino acids. The germline V gene has CDR1 WNHNN and CDR2 SYGVQD (reference sequence). The V and J ends lost 0 bases and 1 base respectively, with 6 bases between them.

The V and J genes are TRBV10-1 and TRBJ1-1; no firm D call. The clonotype originates from a woman in her 30s with COVID-19, enrolled during active disease. Material: peripheral blood. CDR3 region: CASSESTWNTEAFF. DNA of the CDR3: TGCGCCAGCAGTGAGTCGACATGGAACACTGAAGCTTTCTTT.